Presented here are 22 T cell receptor beta chains from one specimen sequenced in a study of human T cells and chemical hapten exposure (dated by TCRdb to the early 2020s). The library was prepared using RACE. Sequencing instrument: NextSeq 500. The raw public reads went through TCRdb reprocessing: fastp at Q25, MiXCR clone calling, in-frame beta chains kept. Rows matching on CDR3 protein sequence are summarized as one entry with the most common DNA and genes. The sample has 100,000 to 150,000 distinct CDR3 sequences on record, approximately 8.3% of them singletons. The ten largest clones take up about 1.8% of the sample. In light of the paper, this sample's time point label describes: healthy volunteer bleed at 2 weeks. Total RNA was extracted from unfractionated whole blood that had been collected in Tempus Blood RNA tubes. Specimen: whole blood. The receptors come from a male donor in good health. Some clones in this sample may be carry-over from other donors' samples.

In this sample, this clonotype turned up many times. A junction end diverges from the germline sequence, so it may reflect a read error. The rearrangement joins TRBV10-2 to TRBJ1-3, with D maybe TRBD1 (6 bases). This CDR3 region has 11 residues. Germline V gives CDR1 WSHSY, CDR2 SAAADI. CDR3 region: CASSESGDTLF. The CDR3 DNA reads TGCGCCAGCAGTGAGTCGGGGGACACCCTTTTT.

This clonotype was seen only a few times. V gene TRBV10-3 combines with J gene TRBJ1-5; D gene uncertain. From germline, CDR1 is ENHRY and CDR2 SYGVKD. Trimming took 10 bases from V and 6 from J, leaving 19 bases between them. This CDR3 is 14 amino acids long. The CDR3 DNA follows: TGTGCCACCCTAGGTGCGCGGGAGGGTCAGCCCCAGCATTTT. This encodes CATLGAREGQPQHF.

This clonotype was observed at least ten times. This chain joins TRBV3-1 and TRBJ1-1; tentative D call: TRBD1 (6 bases). Germline lookup yields CDR1 LGHDT and CDR2 YNNKEL (reference sequence). V lost 2 bases to trimming and J lost 3 bases, with 10 bases between them. This CDR3 region has 14 residues. The CDR3 spells CASSQTGSYTEAFF. The DNA of the CDR3 is TGTGCCAGCAGCCAAACAGGGAGCTACACTGAAGCTTTCTTT.

This clonotype was picked up a small number of times. The J gene is TRBJ2-7, the V gene TRBV7-2; D possibly corresponds to TRBD1 (5 bases). The V gene lost 5 bases and the J gene lost 2 bases, with 19 bases spanning the gap. There are 16 residues in the CDR3. CDR1 is SGHTA, CDR2 FQGNSA, per germline. CDR3 bases: TGTGCCAGCAGCCCCTTGGGAAAGACAGTTGCCTACGAGCAGTACTTC. Protein: CASSPLGKTVAYEQYF.

This clonotype turned up a few times. The chain carries TRBV4-3 and TRBJ2-2; D is undetermined. This CDR3 has 16 amino acids. The V gene's germline CDR1 is LGHNA and CDR2 YSLEER. V was trimmed by 0 bases and J by 0 bases, leaving 8 bases between them. This CDR3 is CASSQDHRANTGELFF. DNA of the CDR3: TGCGCCAGCAGCCAAGATCATAGGGCGAACACCGGGGAGCTGTTTTTT.

The chain uses TRBV20-1 and TRBJ2-7, with a weak D call TRBD1 (6 bases). The V and J ends lost 3 bases and 2 bases respectively, with 11 bases between them. Germline-derived CDR1 and CDR2 are DFQATT and SNEGSKA (reference sequence). CDR3 length equals 13 residues. CDR3 loop: CSARGRGPYEQYF. CDR3 in DNA: TGCAGTGCTAGGGGCAGGGGACCCTACGAGCAGTACTTC.

This chain connects TRBV29-1 to TRBJ1-1; D not resolved. This CDR3 has 13 amino acids. The ends were cut back, 3 bases at V and 1 base at J, with 9 bases in the middle. In germline, CDR1 is SQVTM, CDR2 ANQGSEA. For the CDR3, the DNA is TGCAGCGTTGATTCGGGCAAGAACACTGAAGCTTTCTTT. Protein: CSVDSGKNTEAFF.

The V gene is TRBV12-3 or TRBV12-4, the J gene TRBJ1-1; 9 bases align to TRBD1. The CDR3 is 13 amino acids. Germline trimming cut 11 bases from V and 2 bases from J; bases unmatched to any gene: 6. DNA of the CDR3: TGTGCCGCGGGGACAGGGCTCAACACTGAAGCTTTCTTT. Translating it yields CAAGTGLNTEAFF.

This clonotype was observed a handful of times. The chain couples TRBV25-1 to TRBJ1-1; D is possibly TRBD1 (5 bases). Trimming removed 6 bases at V and 3 bases at J, with 17 bases between. The germline gives CDR1 MGHDK, CDR2 SYGVNS. CDR3 length: 15 amino acids. The CDR3 region is CASSRSFGQDTEAFF. CDR3 DNA: TGTGCCAGCAGCCGCTCATTCGGACAAGACACTGAAGCTTTCTTT.

This clonotype was seen more than once but under ten times. V is TRBV27 and J is TRBJ2-3; D gene unclear. Trimming left V 3 bases short and J 0 bases short, with 10 bases between. Per the germline V gene, CDR1 is MNHEY and CDR2 is SMNVEV (reference sequence). This CDR3 has 15 amino acids. CDR3 DNA: TGTGCCAGCAGTTTCTCTACCCTAAGCACAGATACGCAGTATTTT. It codes for CASSFSTLSTDTQYF.

The chain employs TRBV10-3 and TRBJ2-7; D unclear. The CDR3 consists of 13 residues. The V end was cut by 10 bases, the J end by 6 bases, with 19 bases between. The germline CDR1 and CDR2 sequences are ENHRY and SYGVKD. CDR3 protein: CASLLSLSSEQYF. As DNA, the CDR3 is TGTGCCAGCCTGCTATCCCTGTCTAGCGAGCAGTACTTC.

In this sample, this clonotype turned up a few times. The chain has TRBV18 and TRBJ2-7; no clear D gene. Germline CDR1 reads KGHSH; CDR2 reads LQKENI. Trimming pared 1 base from V and 5 bases from J, leaving 12 bases between. This CDR3 region has 14 residues. CDR3 DNA: TGTGCCAGCTCACCACGGCTCTCGGTCGACGAGCAGTACTTC. It codes for CASSPRLSVDEQYF.

The chain is built from TRBV10-3 and TRBJ2-6, with TRBD2 identical over 7 bases. The V gene's germline CDR1 is ENHRY and CDR2 SYGVKD. This CDR3 comprises 17 residues. With V trimmed by 4 bases and J by 1 base, 7 bases remained unmatched. The CDR3 reads CAISAAGQLSGANVLTF. The DNA of the CDR3 is TGTGCCATCAGTGCAGCGGGGCAGTTATCTGGGGCCAACGTCCTGACTTTC.

The CDR3 DNA is TGCAGTGCAGGGGACAGACGGAACACCGGGGAGCTGTTTTTT. Translated, it gives CSAGDRRNTGELFF. V and J are TRBV20-1 and TRBJ2-2; the match to TRBD1 covers 7 bases. Germline V CDR1 and CDR2: DFQATT, SNEGSKA (reference sequence). Unmatched junction bases numbered 5, after V lost 6 bases and J lost 1 base. CDR3 size: 14 residues.

This clonotype was seen a few times. V is TRBV5-1 and J is TRBJ2-5, with TRBD1 as a possible D gene (5 bases). The CDR3 has 14 amino acids. Trimming left V 4 bases short and J 1 base short, with 11 bases between. Germline V gene data show CDR1 as SGHRS and CDR2 as YFSETQ. The DNA of the CDR3 is TGCGCCAGCAGCCCTCGACAGAGCCAAGAGACCCAGTACTTC. It yields the protein CASSPRQSQETQYF.

The CDR3 region has the DNA TGTGCCAGCAGTGAAGCCGGGGAGCTGTTTTTT. Its protein is CASSEAGELFF. V is TRBV27 and J is TRBJ2-2, with D hard to call. With 5 bases removed from V and 6 bases from J, the gap between germline ends came to 4 bases. The CDR3 extends over 11 amino acids. Looked up from germline, CDR1 is MNHEY and CDR2 is SMNVEV (reference sequence).

This clonotype was recorded at least ten times. The rearrangement uses TRBV20-1 and TRBJ2-3, with a tentative D call TRBD1 (5 bases). This CDR3 is built from 15 residues. Germline V CDR1 and CDR2: DFQATT, SNEGSKA (reference sequence). V lost 5 bases and J lost 1, with 16 bases in between. The CDR3 DNA is TGCAGTGCTGACATTAGGACAAAGGGCACAGATACGCAGTATTTT. It encodes CSADIRTKGTDTQYF.

The chain has TRBV5-1 and TRBJ2-7; D perhaps matches TRBD1 (6 bases). Germline assignment: CDR1 SGHRS and CDR2 YFSETQ. CDR3 length equals 13 residues. V gave up 7 bases and J gave up 3 bases, with 14 bases separating them. The CDR3 sequence is CASSPLDSYEQYF. The CDR3 coding sequence is TGCGCCAGCTCCCCCTTGGACAGCTACGAGCAGTACTTC.

This clonotype was recorded at least ten times. V usage is TRBV20-1 and J usage is TRBJ1-2; D unresolved. V lost 0 bases and J lost 0, with 5 bases in between. The CDR3 sequence is 13 residues long. Germline V CDR1 and CDR2: DFQATT, SNEGSKA (reference sequence). CDR3 residues: CSAREAANYGYTF. The DNA for the CDR3 is TGCAGTGCTAGAGAAGCGGCTAACTATGGCTACACCTTC.

In regard to this clonotype: Relative to the germline gene, one junction end is altered; a read error may explain this. The J gene is TRBJ1-1, the V gene TRBV5-1; a weak D match, TRBD1 (5 bases). CDR1 and CDR2 (germline): SGHRS, YFSETQ. This CDR3 region has 13 residues. The CDR3 loop reads CASTGPRNAEAFF. The CDR3 nucleotides are TGCGCCAGCACGGGACCCCGGAACGCTGAAGCTTTCTTT.

This chain links TRBV5-6 with TRBJ2-7; D is perhaps TRBD1 (6 bases). The ends were cut back, 1 base at V and 1 base at J, with 12 bases in the middle. Germline CDR1 is SGHDT and CDR2 is YYEEEE. The CDR3 is 15 amino acids. The CDR3 loop reads CASSLSGQGSYEQYF. The CDR3 region has the DNA TGTGCCAGCAGCTTGAGTGGCCAGGGGTCCTACGAGCAGTACTTC.

The chain employs TRBV5-1 and TRBJ2-5, with D unresolved. V was cut by 3 bases and J by 4 bases, with 13 bases left in between. The V gene's germline CDR1 is SGHRS and CDR2 YFSETQ. The CDR3 totals 14 residues. The CDR3 protein is CASSSPPPGETQYF. DNA for the CDR3: TGCGCCAGCAGCTCGCCCCCACCGGGAGAGACCCAGTACTTC.